This TCR beta chain was captured by sequencing in a study of control samples from healthy donors and cancer patients. In germline, CDR1 is SGDLS, CDR2 YYNGEE. The CDR3 is 17 amino acids. The V gene lost 6 bases and the J gene lost 0 bases, with 16 bases spanning the gap. The table came from immunoSEQ multiplex PCR; TCRdb's copy has only in-frame clones and leaves some out. The sample records roughly 370,000 clones, 80% to 95% being singletons. The sequenced material came from PBMCs. The V gene is TRBV9, the J gene TRBJ2-6, with D maybe TRBD1 (5 bases). The receptor was isolated from a man in his forties or fifties with head and neck cancer. CDR3 DNA sequence: TGTGCCAGCACGCCTTGGGTGGGGCCCTCTGGGGCCAACGTCCTGACTTTC. Its protein is CASTPWVGPSGANVLTF.